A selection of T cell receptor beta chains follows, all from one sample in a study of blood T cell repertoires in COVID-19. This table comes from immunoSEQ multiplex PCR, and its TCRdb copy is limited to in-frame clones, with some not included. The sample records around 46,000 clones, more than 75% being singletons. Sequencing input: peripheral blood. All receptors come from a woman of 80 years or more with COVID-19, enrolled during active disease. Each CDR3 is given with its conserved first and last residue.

CDR3aa: CASSYKVYRDRGQEEAFF
v_gene: TRBV6-2/TRBV6-3

CDR3aa: CASSQGQVNEQFF
v_gene: TRBV18

CDR3aa: CASSELWGQQYF
v_gene: TRBV2

CDR3aa: CASRYRQTSTDTQYF
v_gene: TRBV5-1

CDR3aa: CASSQDVERETQYF
v_gene: TRBV14

CDR3aa: CASSLKAGGSLSGTDTQYF
v_gene: TRBV5-1

CDR3aa: CATTLDGQLNEQFF
v_gene: TRBV2

CDR3aa: CASSKASRGSYGYTF
v_gene: TRBV19

CDR3aa: CATSREGTGGGQYF
v_gene: TRBV15

CDR3aa: CSAARDRGRKNIQYF
v_gene: TRBV29-1

CDR3aa: CASSPVGGNQPQHF
v_gene: TRBV4-1

CDR3aa: CASSYRDWGTDTQYF
v_gene: TRBV6-6

CDR3aa: CASSLASAGTVSTDTQYF
v_gene: TRBV7-9

CDR3aa: CAWTTGQGGYGYTF
v_gene: TRBV30

CDR3aa: CASRGYRLAGGELFF
v_gene: TRBV5-1

CDR3aa: CASTTGSSQPQHF
v_gene: TRBV6-6

CDR3aa: CASSRTSSDTQYF
v_gene: TRBV18

CDR3aa: CASRRDRGALQPQHF
v_gene: TRBV2

CDR3aa: CASSLQGSNTEAFF
v_gene: TRBV5-1

CDR3aa: CASSRLDSANTEAFF
v_gene: TRBV9

CDR3aa: CASSLGTSGGNEQFF
v_gene: TRBV11-3

CDR3aa: CASSLGELAAQYF
v_gene: TRBV5-1

CDR3aa: CASSPGLAGAGREQYF
v_gene: TRBV5-6

CDR3aa: CASSRNPRRAGGTTDTQYF
v_gene: TRBV4-1

CDR3aa: CASSLQLAGGSYSSYNEQFF
v_gene: TRBV5-1

CDR3aa: CASSPIDRAQNIQYF
v_gene: TRBV4-1

CDR3aa: CASSLAGTDTQYF
v_gene: TRBV5-1

CDR3aa: CASSRGQSSINEQFF
v_gene: TRBV18

CDR3aa: CASSDPPWPRGYGYTF
v_gene: TRBV6-1

CDR3aa: CASIPDRDSSYEQYF
v_gene: TRBV6-4

CDR3aa: CASSMNARTGGHYGYTF
v_gene: TRBV19

CDR3aa: CASSSGGDSEQYF
v_gene: TRBV5-1

CDR3aa: CASSWGQGSFTEAFF
v_gene: TRBV5-1

CDR3aa: CASSSFLRGPFHEQFF
v_gene: TRBV5-1

CDR3aa: CASRTETYEQYF
v_gene: TRBV5-1

CDR3aa: CASSIGTGIVDIQYF
v_gene: TRBV7-9

CDR3aa: CASSSASGNEQFF
v_gene: TRBV12-3/TRBV12-4

CDR3aa: CASSTDSNQPQHF
v_gene: TRBV6-5

CDR3aa: CASSFQGARNTDTQYF
v_gene: TRBV9

CDR3aa: CASSYDRVNQPQHF
v_gene: TRBV6-5

CDR3aa: CASSQAPGGMDTQYF
v_gene: TRBV3-1/TRBV3-2

CDR3aa: CATSDPNTDQPQHF
v_gene: TRBV24-1